These 15 T cell receptor beta chains were sequenced from one sample in a study of CD8 T cells in ankylosing spondylitis. TCRdb called the 5' RACE reads again in MiXCR, with one record for every CDR3 protein. Seen here are fewer than 450,000 distinct CDR3 sequences, 15% to 20% observed once, and the top ten hold 1%. The study, taken as a whole, reports: Ankylosing spondylitis blood appeared to be characterized by a TCR beta motif of 7 to 9 highly homologous variants.

Antigens for these TCRs are unknown. Sequenced input: blood, either unsorted or a sorted T cell fraction (not recorded which). The receptors shown here come from a male donor with ankylosing spondylitis.

A word on this clonotype: Germline and junction disagree at one end, which may indicate a read error. The chain combines TRBV7-7 with TRBJ2-1; TRBD2 aligns across 9 bases. The CDR3 extends over 15 amino acids. CDR1 is SSHAT and CDR2 is FNYEAQ in the germline V gene (reference sequence). The CDR3 DNA reads TGTGCTAGCAGCTTAGACAGCGGGGGGAACAATGAGCAGTTCTTC. Encoded protein: CASSLDSGGNNEQFF.

This clonotype was observed a few times. V and J are TRBV20-1 and TRBJ1-1; D might be TRBD1 (6 bases). Trimming left V 8 bases short and J 9 bases short, with 25 bases between. The CDR3 is 14 residues long. The germline V gene encodes CDR1 DFQATT and CDR2 SNEGSKA (reference sequence). The CDR3 spells CSINGGGRGGKAFF. The CDR3 DNA is TGCAGTATCAACGGCGGGGGGCGAGGAGGAAAAGCTTTCTTT.

The rearrangement links TRBV7-2 to TRBJ1-2, with D possibly TRBD1 on 6 matching bases. V was cut by 5 bases and J by 1 base, with 20 bases left in between. This CDR3 spans 17 amino acids. Germline V gene data show CDR1 as SGHTA and CDR2 as FQGNSA. The CDR3 DNA reads TGTGCCAGCAGCCCGGGGCTAGGGGGAAGCATTAACTATGGCTACACCTTC. It is translated as CASSPGLGGSINYGYTF.

This chain connects TRBV3-1 to TRBJ2-7, with 7 nucleotides matching TRBD2. Looked up from germline, CDR1 is LGHDT and CDR2 is YNNKEL (reference sequence). After removal of 7 bases from V and 0 bases from J, the junction contained 6 bases not matched to a gene. CDR3 size: 14 residues. The CDR3 loop reads CASTSSGPSYEQYF. The DNA of the CDR3 is TGTGCCAGCACGAGTAGCGGGCCCTCCTACGAGCAGTACTTC.

The table lists this clonotype with a few counts. The genes are TRBV7-9 and TRBJ1-1; TRBD1 matches at 9 bases. V was pared by 11 bases and J by 5 bases, with 9 bases of the junction left unmatched. Germline values: CDR1 SEHNR, CDR2 FQNEAQ (reference sequence). The CDR3 loop spans 13 amino acids. This chain's CDR3 is CAPPGQGRTEAFF. In DNA form, the CDR3 reads TGTGCCCCACCGGGACAGGGAAGAACTGAAGCTTTCTTT.

The CDR3 nucleotides read TGTGCCAGCAGCTTAGAAGCGGGGCTCGATAATTCACCCCTCCACTTT. Translation gives CASSLEAGLDNSPLHF. The rearrangement joins TRBV11-2 to TRBJ1-6, with a tentative D call TRBD1 (5 bases). V gave up 0 bases and J gave up 5 bases, with 11 bases separating them. This CDR3 comprises 16 residues. CDR1 SGHAT and CDR2 FQNNGV come from the germline V gene.

A few counts support this clonotype. The V and J genes are TRBV25-1 and TRBJ2-3, with a weak D call TRBD2 (5 bases). V dropped 1 base and J dropped 2 bases, with 10 bases sitting between them. This CDR3 has 15 residues. CDR1 and CDR2 from the germline V gene are MGHDK and SYGVNS. The CDR3 region is CASSELDGNTDTQYF. CDR3 DNA: TGTGCCAGCAGTGAATTGGACGGGAACACAGATACGCAGTATTTT. Filled out from reference TRBV25-1 and TRBJ2-3, the complete variable domain reads EADIYQTPRYLVIGTGKKITLECSQTMGHDKMYWYQQDPGMELHLIHYSYGVNSTEKGDLSSESTVSRIRTEHFPLTLESARPSHTSQYLCASSELDGNTDTQYFGPGTRLTVL.

The chain joins TRBV7-3 to TRBJ2-7, with 7 bases matching TRBD2. Trimming cost V 3 bases and J 0 bases; bases outside gene matches: 5. This CDR3 comprises 15 residues. CDR1 and CDR2 (germline): SGHTA, FQGTGA. The CDR3 sequence is CASSFSGGGSYEQYF. The CDR3 DNA is TGTGCCAGCAGCTTTAGTGGCGGGGGCTCCTACGAGCAGTACTTC.

The genes are TRBV7-9 and TRBJ1-2; no firm D call. Trimming cost V 5 bases and J 7 bases, with 14 bases left between them. This CDR3 spans 13 amino acids. Germline assignment: CDR1 SEHNR and CDR2 FQNEAQ (reference sequence). The CDR3 sequence: CASSPVGGAGYTF. The CDR3 region has the DNA TGTGCCAGCAGCCCCGTAGGTGGCGCTGGCTACACCTTC. Using reference TRBV7-9 and TRBJ1-2 for the parts outside the CDR3, the full variable domain is DTGVSQNPRHKITKRGQNVTFRCDPISEHNRLYWYRQTLGQGPEFLTYFQNEAQLEKSRLLSDRFSAERPKGSFSTLEIQRTEQGDSAMYLCASSPVGGAGYTFGSGTRLTVV.

The V gene is TRBV12-3 or TRBV12-4, the J gene TRBJ1-1, with no clear D. V lost 3 bases, J lost 12 bases, and 14 bases lay in between. The CDR3 contains 12 residues. Written as DNA, the CDR3 is TGTGCCAGCAGTTTGAGGGAATCCGGGTCTTTCTTT. Protein sequence: CASSLRESGSFF.

The sample holds a few counts of this clonotype. This chain connects TRBV12-3 or TRBV12-4 to TRBJ2-1; 7 bases fit TRBD1. The V segment lost 5 bases and the J segment 5 bases; nucleotides outside the gene matches: 9. The CDR3 covers 15 residues. The CDR3 nucleotides are TGTGCCAGCAGTCGAAGCCCCAGGGGGAACAATGAGCAGTTCTTC. It specifies CASSRSPRGNNEQFF.

This clonotype was seen ten or more times. The chain uses TRBV5-1 and TRBJ1-6; TRBD1 aligns across 8 bases. In germline, CDR1 is SGHRS, CDR2 YFSETQ. The junction had 11 bases not matched to a gene; V was cut back by 5 bases and J by 10 bases. The CDR3 runs to 15 residues. CDR3 in DNA: TGCGCCAGCAGTCCCGGACAGGGAGAGGTCTCACCCCTCCACTTT. Translation: CASSPGQGEVSPLHF.

This clonotype was counted at least ten times. The rearrangement joins TRBV5-1 to TRBJ2-3, with 8 positions matching TRBD2. V was pared by 4 bases and J by 0 bases, with 4 bases of the junction left unmatched. Germline lookup yields CDR1 SGHRS and CDR2 YFSETQ. This CDR3 has 15 amino acids. This CDR3 is CASSMPSGSTDTQYF. Here the CDR3 DNA reads TGCGCCAGCAGCATGCCTAGCGGGAGCACAGATACGCAGTATTTT.

J is TRBJ2-1 and V is TRBV2, with D maybe TRBD2 (7 bases). Germline V gene data show CDR1 as SNHLY and CDR2 as FYNNEI. V was clipped by 6 bases and J by 7 bases, with 25 bases between them. This CDR3 region has 17 residues. CDR3 loop: CASSPMVGGARGNEQFF. The CDR3 coding sequence is TGTGCCAGCAGCCCCATGGTGGGGGGGGCCAGGGGAAATGAGCAGTTCTTC.

In this sample, this clonotype turned up many times. The rearrangement links TRBV4-2 to TRBJ2-2; maybe TRBD2 (5 bases). V was pared by 0 bases and J by 7 bases, with 12 bases between. The CDR3 consists of 15 residues. In germline, CDR1 is LGHNA, CDR2 YNFKEQ. The CDR3 spells CASSQDGLAGGELFF. As DNA, the CDR3 is TGTGCCAGCAGCCAAGATGGGCTAGCTGGCGGGGAGCTGTTTTTT.